The sequence of this T cell receptor (beta chain) was determined in a study of blood T cell repertoires in COVID-19. The CDR3 has 14 amino acids. CDR1 and CDR2 (germline): MNHNY, SVGAGI (reference sequence). V was clipped by 1 base and J by 1 base, with 7 bases between them. In the source study's methods: Amplifying reference gene primers gave estimates of nucleated cell counts. The table came from immunoSEQ multiplex PCR; TCRdb's copy has only in-frame clones and leaves some out. The D gene and trimming were derived from the DNA, and the V and J assignments and clone size from that table. This sample has under 450,000 clones, with more than 65% found just once.

The source is a human donor with acute or convalescent COVID-19. The donor label of this sample is uncertain. Material: peripheral blood. The rearrangement joins TRBV6-6 to TRBJ2-5, with D hard to call. CDR3: CASSYYSPQETQYF. CDR3 sequence (DNA): TGTGCCAGCAGTTACTATAGTCCCCAAGAGACCCAGTACTTC.